The rows below give T cell receptor beta chains drawn from one sample of a study of T-cell memory formation after mild COVID-19. MiXCR, applied by TCRdb to the 5' RACE reads, yields one record per CDR3 protein. This table holds some 300,000 distinct CDR3 sequences, approximately 19% found once. Sequencing used PBMCs or a T cell subset sorted from them (not recorded which). The receptor set was obtained from a man in his late teens or twenties who had mild COVID-19 (a few samples of this study predate the infection). Cell type and time point are not known. Both conserved end residues are part of each CDR3. Fields, in order: D gene, J gene, V gene, clone size, CDR3 DNA, CDR3 protein. A D gene is named only where the DNA matches it firmly. Size tells how often a clone was seen (once, few, many) or the class of an expanded clone, and some rows leave it out.

>-|TRBJ2-3|TRBV4-2|few
TGTGCCAGCAGCCAAGATGGGACCACAGATACGCAGTATTTT
CASSQDGTTDTQYF
>-|TRBJ1-2|TRBV7-9|few
TGTGCCAGCAGCCCGGTGGGAAATGGCTACACCTTC
CASSPVGNGYTF
>TRBD2|TRBJ2-7|TRBV6-2/TRBV6-3|once
TGTGCCAGCAGTTACCCCAGACTAGCGGCAATGTCCTCCTACGAGCAGTACTTC
CASSYPRLAAMSSYEQYF
>-|TRBJ2-3|TRBV5-1|few
TGCGCCAGCAGCTTATCGCAGGGGTTAGGAGATACGCAGTATTTT
CASSLSQGLGDTQYF
>-|TRBJ2-5|TRBV19|-
TGTGCCAGTAGTGGAGGGCAGACCCAAGAGACCCAGTACTTC
CASSGGQTQETQYF
>-|TRBJ1-1|TRBV7-3|few
TGTGCCAGCAGCCCCATAGGACGGGATATGAACACTGAAGCTTTCTTT
CASSPIGRDMNTEAFF
>-|TRBJ1-1|TRBV20-1|-
TGCAGTGCTCCGGGCCTCACCATGCTGAACACTGAAGCTTTCTTT
CSAPGLTMLNTEAFF
>-|TRBJ1-2|TRBV6-1|-
TGTGCCAGCACGAAAGACAGAGAAGGTGGCTACACCTTC
CASTKDREGGYTF
>TRBD1|TRBJ1-1|TRBV19|few
TGTGCCAGTAGTTACACCGGGACAGCGAACACTGAAGCTTTCTTT
CASSYTGTANTEAFF
>-|TRBJ2-5|TRBV12-3/TRBV12-4|-
TGTGCCAGCAGAGACACGTACCAAGAGACCCAGTACTTC
CASRDTYQETQYF
>-|TRBJ2-5|TRBV5-1|many
TGCGCCAGCAGCTTGCCGACTGGAGCCTCCCAAGAGACCCAGTACTTC
CASSLPTGASQETQYF
>-|TRBJ2-2|TRBV9|-
TGTGCCAGCAGCGTAGGAGGGGTAGGACTCCAGACCGGGGAGCTGTTTTTT
CASSVGGVGLQTGELFF
>TRBD1|TRBJ2-3|TRBV10-1|few
TGCGCCAGCAGTGAAGGCCAGGGGGCAGGTTATTTT
CASSEGQGAGYF
>-|TRBJ2-2|TRBV25-1|-
TGTGCCAGCAGTGATATACGTTTTAGCGGGGAGCTGTTTTTT
CASSDIRFSGELFF
>-|TRBJ2-5|TRBV29-1|-
TGCAGCGTTGATGGGCTAGGGGGCCAGTACTTC
CSVDGLGGQYF
>TRBD1|TRBJ1-2|TRBV7-2|-
TGTGCCAGCAGCTTATTACAGGGGGTAGGCTACACCTTC
CASSLLQGVGYTF
>-|TRBJ1-5|TRBV5-5|-
TGTGCCAGCACACTTTCGGACGGGAATCAGGCCCAGCATTTT
CASTLSDGNQAQHF
>-|TRBJ2-7|TRBV7-9|few
TGTGCCAGCAGCCGACCAGGGGCTACTCCCTACGAGCAGTACTTC
CASSRPGATPYEQYF
>-|TRBJ1-2|TRBV11-2|-
TGTGCCAGCAGCTCTCCGGGCGACCTCTATGGCTACACCTTC
CASSSPGDLYGYTF
>-|TRBJ2-3|TRBV6-6|-
TGTGCCAGCAGTTACGGGGGAGCCACACAGCCGGCGACGCAGTATTTT
CASSYGGATQPATQYF
>-|TRBJ1-2|TRBV27|few
TGTGCCAGCAGCCCTCACGGGGTGTACTATGGCTACACCTTC
CASSPHGVYYGYTF
>-|TRBJ2-7|TRBV5-5|few
TGTGCCAGCAGCTCCTGGCGGAGAGAGCAGTACTTC
CASSSWRREQYF
>-|TRBJ1-6|TRBV7-2|many
TGTGCCAGCAGCTCAGACACAAATTCACCCCTCCACTTT
CASSSDTNSPLHF
>TRBD1|TRBJ2-2|TRBV11-3|-
TGTGCCAGCAGCCGAGGGGGACAGGGTAGCACCGGGGAGCTGTTTTTT
CASSRGGQGSTGELFF
>TRBD2|TRBJ2-3|TRBV5-1|-
TGCGCCAGCAGCTTGGCTACTAGCGGGGTGGCAGATACGCAGTATTTT
CASSLATSGVADTQYF